This TCR beta chain was profiled in a study of shared clonotypes between healthy human individuals. General observations from the study: Generally, naive subsets came out with larger estimated richness than memory subsets.

Generated by immunoSEQ multiplex PCR, the TCRdb table keeps only in-frame clones and is missing some. This table holds approximately 1.1 million clones, around 78% found once. Details on this clone: The target antigen is unknown.

V was clipped by 1 base and J by 6 bases, with 10 bases between them. Germline V gene lookup returns CDR1 SEHNR and CDR2 FQNEAQ (reference sequence). CDR3 length equals 13 residues. This chain links TRBV7-9 with TRBJ2-7; D ambiguous. This receptor was taken from a man younger than 35 in good health. Some clones in this sample may be carry-over from other donors' samples. Sequencing was done on a sample of memory CD4+ T cells from PBMCs. Subset here: CD45RA-negative fraction. The CDR3 reads CASSLVATSEQYF. The CDR3 nucleotides read TGTGCCAGCAGCTTAGTGGCCACCTCCGAGCAGTACTTC.